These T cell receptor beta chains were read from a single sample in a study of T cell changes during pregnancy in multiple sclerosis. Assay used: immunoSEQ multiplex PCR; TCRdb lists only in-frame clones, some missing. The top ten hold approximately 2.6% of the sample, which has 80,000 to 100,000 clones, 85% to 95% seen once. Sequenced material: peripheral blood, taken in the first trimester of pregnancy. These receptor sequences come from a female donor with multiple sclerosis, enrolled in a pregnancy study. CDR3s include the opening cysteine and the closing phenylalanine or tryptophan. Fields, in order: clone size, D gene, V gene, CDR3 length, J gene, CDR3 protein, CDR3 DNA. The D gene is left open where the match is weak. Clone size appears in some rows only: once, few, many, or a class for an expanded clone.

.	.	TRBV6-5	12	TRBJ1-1	CASRGGDTEAFF	TGTGCCAGCAGAGGGGGGGACACTGAAGCTTTCTTT
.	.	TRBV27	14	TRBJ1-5	CASSLQGFNQPQHF	TGTGCCAGCAGTTTACAGGGTTTCAATCAGCCCCAGCATTTT
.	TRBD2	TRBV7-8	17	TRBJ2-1	CASSLAGGTSGYNEQFF	TGTGCCAGCAGCTTAGCGGGCGGGACTAGCGGATACAATGAGCAGTTCTTC
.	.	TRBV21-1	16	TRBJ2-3	CASSNTGGVRTDTQYF	TGTGCCAGCAGCAATACAGGGGGAGTAAGGACAGATACGCAGTATTTT
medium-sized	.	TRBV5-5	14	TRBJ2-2	CASSPPTESGELFF	TGTGCCAGCAGCCCACCTACAGAATCCGGGGAGCTGTTTTTT
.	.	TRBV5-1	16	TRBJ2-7	CASRPGDGRTGYEQYF	TGCGCCAGCCGCCCCGGTGACGGGAGAACAGGCTACGAGCAGTACTTC
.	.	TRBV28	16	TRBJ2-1	CASSPRRSRADNEQFF	TGTGCCAGCAGCCCCCGCAGGTCCAGGGCGGACAATGAGCAGTTCTTC
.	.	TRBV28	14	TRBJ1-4	CATQGPATNEKLFF	TGTGCCACACAGGGACCTGCAACTAATGAAAAACTGTTTTTT
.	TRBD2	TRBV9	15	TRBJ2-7	CASSELAGDLYEQYF	TGTGCCAGCAGTGAACTAGCGGGAGACCTCTACGAGCAGTACTTC
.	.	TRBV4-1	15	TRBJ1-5	CASSQVILSNQPQHF	TGCGCCAGCAGCCAAGTAATCCTTAGCAATCAGCCCCAGCATTTT
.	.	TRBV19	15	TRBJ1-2	CASSPGRKRNYGYTF	TGTGCCAGTAGTCCCGGACGGAAGCGGAACTATGGCTACACCTTC
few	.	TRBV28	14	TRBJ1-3	CASSLEDGGNTIYF	TGTGCCAGCAGTTTGGAGGACGGGGGAAACACCATATATTTT
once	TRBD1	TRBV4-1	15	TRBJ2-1	CASSPSPGTGNEQFF	TGCGCCAGCAGCCCATCTCCCGGGACAGGGAATGAGCAGTTCTTC
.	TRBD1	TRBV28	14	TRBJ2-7	CASSFRGQNFEQYF	TGTGCCAGCAGTTTTAGGGGACAGAACTTCGAGCAGTACTTC
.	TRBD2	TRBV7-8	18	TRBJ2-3	CASSPGPTSGYGVDTQYF	TGTGCCAGCAGCCCGGGCCCCACTAGCGGTTACGGGGTGGATACGCAGTATTTT
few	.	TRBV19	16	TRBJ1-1	CASSIVQFPMNTEAFF	TGTGCCAGTAGTATTGTCCAGTTCCCCATGAACACTGAAGCTTTCTTT
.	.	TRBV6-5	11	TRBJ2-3	CASIRGDTQYF	TGTGCCAGCATTAGGGGAGATACGCAGTATTTT
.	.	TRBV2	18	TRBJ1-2	CASSPLTELIQTMYGYTF	TGTGCCAGCAGTCCACTGACAGAATTAATTCAAACTATGTATGGCTACACCTTC
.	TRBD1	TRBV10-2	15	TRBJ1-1	CASSAIQGTNTEAFF	TGCGCCAGCAGTGCCATACAGGGGACGAACACTGAAGCTTTCTTT
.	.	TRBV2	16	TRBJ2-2	CASSVGPITNTGELFF	TGTGCCAGCAGTGTTGGGCCTATAACGAACACCGGGGAGCTGTTTTTT
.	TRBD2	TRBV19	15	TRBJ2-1	CASKRRTSGYNEQFF	TGTGCCAGTAAACGTCGGACTAGCGGCTACAATGAGCAGTTCTTC
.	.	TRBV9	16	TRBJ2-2	CASSVVPGSSTGELFF	TGTGCCAGCAGCGTAGTACCAGGGTCTAGCACCGGGGAGCTGTTTTTT
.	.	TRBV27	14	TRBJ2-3	CASSLSKPTDTQYF	TGTGCCAGCAGTTTATCGAAGCCGACAGATACGCAGTATTTT
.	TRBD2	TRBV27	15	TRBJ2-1	CASSSPSSGSGEQFF	TGTGCCAGCAGTTCCCCCTCGAGCGGGAGTGGTGAGCAGTTCTTC
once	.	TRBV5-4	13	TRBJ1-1	CASSTRDITEAFF	TGTGCCAGCAGCACCCGGGACATAACTGAAGCTTTCTTT
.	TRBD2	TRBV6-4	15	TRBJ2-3	CASRPTSDGSDTQYF	TGTGCCAGCAGGCCGACTAGCGATGGCTCAGATACGCAGTATTTT
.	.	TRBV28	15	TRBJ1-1	CASSFWRGAGTEAFF	TGTGCCAGCAGTTTTTGGAGGGGTGCGGGGACTGAAGCTTTCTTT
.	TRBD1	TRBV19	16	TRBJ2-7	CASGSGLRDSSYEQYF	TGTGCCAGTGGTTCCGGACTCCGGGACAGCTCCTACGAGCAGTACTTC
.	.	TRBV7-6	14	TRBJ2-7	CASSFGGVVNEQYF	TGTGCCAGCAGCTTCGGAGGAGTAGTCAACGAGCAGTACTTC
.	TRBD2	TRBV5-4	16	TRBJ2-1	CASSLNRDYSYNEQFF	TGTGCCAGCAGTTTGAACCGGGACTACTCTTACAATGAGCAGTTCTTC
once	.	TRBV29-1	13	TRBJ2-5	CSVSGTLQETQYF	TGCAGCGTGAGTGGGACACTCCAAGAGACCCAGTACTTC
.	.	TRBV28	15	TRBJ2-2	CASSLPGLTTGELFF	TGTGCCAGCAGTTTACCCGGTTTGACTACCGGGGAGCTGTTTTTT
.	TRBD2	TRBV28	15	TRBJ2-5	CASSYGGWRQETQYF	TGTGCCAGCAGTTACGGGGGGTGGAGGCAAGAGACCCAGTACTTC